This T cell receptor beta chain was sequenced for a study of T cell responses to AZD1222 COVID-19 vaccine. In germline, CDR1 is MNHEY, CDR2 SVGEGT. V shed 5 bases and J shed 1 base, with 17 bases lying between them. This CDR3 contains 16 residues. The data were produced by immunoSEQ multiplex PCR, yet TCRdb's version contains in-frame clones alone and is incomplete. The table has roughly 110,000 clones, approximately 93% seen once; the top ten hold 4% to 5%. The chain couples TRBV6-2 or TRBV6-3 to TRBJ1-1, with D possibly matching TRBD1 (6 bases). The source was peripheral blood, collected on day 0 of AZD1222 vaccination. This receptor was identified in an adult in good health. In DNA, the CDR3 is TGTGCCAGCAGTCCATGGGTAACAGGGAGGAACACTGAAGCTTTCTTT. It is translated as CASSPWVTGRNTEAFF.